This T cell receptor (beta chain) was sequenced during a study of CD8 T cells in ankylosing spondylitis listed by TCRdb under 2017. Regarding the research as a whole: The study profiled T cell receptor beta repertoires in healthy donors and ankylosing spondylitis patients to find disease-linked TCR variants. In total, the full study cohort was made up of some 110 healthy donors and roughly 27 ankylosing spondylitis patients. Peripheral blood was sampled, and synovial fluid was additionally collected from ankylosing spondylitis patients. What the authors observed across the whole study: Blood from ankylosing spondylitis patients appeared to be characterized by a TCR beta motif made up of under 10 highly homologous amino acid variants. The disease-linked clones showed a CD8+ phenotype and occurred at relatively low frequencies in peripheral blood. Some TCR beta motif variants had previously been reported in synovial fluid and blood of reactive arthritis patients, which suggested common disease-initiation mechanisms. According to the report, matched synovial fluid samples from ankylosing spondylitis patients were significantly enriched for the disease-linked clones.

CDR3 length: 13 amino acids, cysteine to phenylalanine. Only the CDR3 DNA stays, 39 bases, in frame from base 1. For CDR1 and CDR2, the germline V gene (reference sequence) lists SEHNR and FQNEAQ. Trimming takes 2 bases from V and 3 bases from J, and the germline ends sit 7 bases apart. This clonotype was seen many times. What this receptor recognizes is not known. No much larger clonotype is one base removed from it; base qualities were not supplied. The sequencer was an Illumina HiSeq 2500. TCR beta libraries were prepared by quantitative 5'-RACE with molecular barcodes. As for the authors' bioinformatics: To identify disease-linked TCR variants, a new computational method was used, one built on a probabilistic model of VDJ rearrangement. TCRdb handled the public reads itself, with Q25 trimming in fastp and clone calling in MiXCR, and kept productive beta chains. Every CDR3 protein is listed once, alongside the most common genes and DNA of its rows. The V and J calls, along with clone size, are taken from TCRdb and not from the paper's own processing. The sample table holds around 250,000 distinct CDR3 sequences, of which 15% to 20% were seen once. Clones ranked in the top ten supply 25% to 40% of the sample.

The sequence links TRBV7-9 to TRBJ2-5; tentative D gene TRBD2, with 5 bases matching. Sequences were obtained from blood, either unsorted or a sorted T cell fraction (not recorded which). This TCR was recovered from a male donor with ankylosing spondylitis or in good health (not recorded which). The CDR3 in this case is CASSLTGKETQYF. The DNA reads TGTGCCAGCAGCTTAACCGGGAAAGAGACCCAGTACTTC.